By share, the clone carrying this T cell receptor (beta chain) counts as medium-sized. This entry is derived from a study of tumor and adjacent non-tumor tissue in lung cancer. About the research overall: The patients, 10 men and a handful of women, were roughly 31 to 80 with stage I to III disease.

RNA was extracted from bulk tissue without any cell sorting. Donors were chemotherapy-naive, newly diagnosed lung cancer surgical patients in China, August–late 2014. A modified ARM-PCR protocol with three rounds of nested PCR amplified TCRbeta. One entry per CDR3 protein results from TCRdb running MiXCR on the multiplex PCR reads. The table has roughly 70,000 distinct CDR3 sequences, roughly 73% seen once; the top ten hold 28%. The sample consisted of lung tumor tissue. The TCR was taken from a man aged 55-75 years with non-small cell lung cancer.

The CDR3 is CASSSPAGGSYNEQFF. In DNA form, the CDR3 reads TGTGCCAGCAGTTCTCCCGCGGGGGGATCCTACAATGAGCAGTTCTTC. This chain links TRBV6-6 with TRBJ2-1; TRBD2 matches at 8 bases. V trimming: 4 bases; J trimming: 1 base; junction bases outside the gene matches: 6. The germline V gene has CDR1 MNHNY and CDR2 SVGAGI (reference sequence). The CDR3 has 16 residues.